This T cell receptor beta chain was sequenced during a study of T cell repertoires in cytomegalovirus infection. Study background: Alongside well-studied HLA-B-restricted CMV epitopes, recently identified HLA-C-restricted CMV epitopes were also used. Public TCR beta signature analysis indicated the presence of both CMV infection and matching HLA type.

Via MiXCR, TCRdb re-called the reads, giving one row per CDR3 protein. The profile shows 110,000 to 150,000 distinct CDR3 sequences, approximately 30% of them singletons. The CDR3 covers 11 residues. Germline V gene sequence: CDR1 MNHNS, CDR2 SASEGT. This clonotype was seen many times. Its specificity is not known. A read error may produce the germline difference seen at one junction end. The starting material was CD8+ T cells from cultured PBMCs, obtained from culture after CMV antigen stimulation. This chain links TRBV6-1 with TRBJ2-5; D possibly corresponds to TRBD1 (6 bases). This clonotype originated in a human donor in good health (CMV status not recorded). Some clones in this sample may be carry-over from other donors' samples. The CDR3 sequence is CASSELGKGDF. The CDR3 DNA sequence: TGTGCCAGCAGTGAACTGGGGAAGGGGGACTTC.